This passage covers 21 T cell receptor beta chains from one sample sequenced in a study of blood T cell repertoires in COVID-19. Profiled with immunoSEQ multiplex PCR; TCRdb holds only in-frame clones, not every one. The sample has 40,000 to 65,000 clones, over 70% seen once. Sequenced material: peripheral blood. The receptor set was obtained from a human donor with active or convalescent COVID-19. The donor label of this sample is uncertain.

The V and J genes are TRBV28 and TRBJ1-1, with D perhaps TRBD1 (6 bases). The ends were cut back, 7 bases at V and 3 bases at J, with 18 bases in the middle. CDR1 is MDHEN, CDR2 SYDVKM, per germline. The CDR3 spans 15 residues. In nucleotides, the CDR3 is TGTGCCAGCATTCTCGGGGGGGGCAGTGACACTGAAGCTTTCTTT. This sequence encodes CASILGGGSDTEAFF.

The chain has TRBV29-1 and TRBJ1-2; TRBD1 aligns across 7 bases. V gave up 0 bases and J gave up 7 bases; unmatched junction bases: 5. The CDR3 spans 13 residues. Germline V gene data show CDR1 as SQVTM and CDR2 as ANQGSEA. The CDR3 nucleotides are TGCAGCGTTGAAGATCTCGACAGGGCTGGCTACACCTTC. Translation gives CSVEDLDRAGYTF.

CDR3 in DNA: TGTGCCAGCAGCCCCAGGCGGGCGGCGGGAGAGACCCAGTACTTC. Its translation: CASSPRRAAGETQYF. The chain has TRBV3-1 (or the pseudogene TRBV3-2) and TRBJ2-5, with a tentative D call TRBD2 (5 bases). CDR1 and CDR2 from the germline V gene are LGHDT and YNNKEL (reference sequence). CDR3 length: 15 amino acids. The V end lost 4 bases, the J end lost 4 bases, and 16 bases lay between the germline ends.

The chain recombines TRBV24-1 with TRBJ2-5; TRBD2 is a possible D gene (6 bases). V was trimmed by 4 bases and J by 0 bases, leaving 17 bases between them. Germline V CDR1 and CDR2: KGHDR, SFDVKD. The CDR3 loop spans 17 amino acids. In DNA form, the CDR3 reads TGTGCCACCAGTGACACACTCCGAGGAGGGTACCAAGAGACCCAGTACTTC. Protein product: CATSDTLRGGYQETQYF.

The rearrangement links TRBV4-2 to TRBJ2-5, with TRBD2 matching over 7 bases. The CDR3 contains 14 residues. The V gene end was trimmed by 3 bases and the J gene end by 6 bases; junction bases not matched to a gene: 7. Germline CDR1 is LGHNA and CDR2 is YNFKEQ. CDR3 sequence: CASSQGGSMQTQYF. In DNA form, the CDR3 reads TGTGCCAGCAGCCAGGGCGGGAGTATGCAGACCCAGTACTTC.

The chain employs TRBV7-3 and TRBJ2-2; possible D gene TRBD1, 6 bases. This CDR3 is 14 amino acids long. CDR1 SGHTA and CDR2 FQGTGA come from the germline V gene. V lost 5 bases to trimming and J lost 5 bases, with 12 bases between them. CDR3 region: CASSPNRATGELFF. The CDR3 DNA reads as TGTGCCAGCAGCCCGAACAGGGCTACCGGGGAGCTGTTTTTT.

The genes are TRBV3-1 (or the pseudogene TRBV3-2) and TRBJ2-3; D is uncertain. The CDR3 is 14 residues long. V was clipped by 0 bases and J by 1 base, with 5 bases between them. The V gene's germline CDR1 is LGHDT and CDR2 YNNKEL (reference sequence). The CDR3 loop is CASSQDPGTDTQYF. The DNA for the CDR3 is TGTGCCAGCAGCCAAGACCCTGGCACAGATACGCAGTATTTT.

The genes are TRBV6-2 or TRBV6-3 and TRBJ1-2; D is unclear. CDR1 MNHEY and CDR2 SVGEGT come from the germline V gene. V gave up 5 bases and J gave up 0 bases, with 10 bases separating them. The CDR3 is 14 amino acids. The CDR3, as DNA: TGTGCCAGCAGTGCCCCCGAGCCTAACTATGGCTACACCTTC. This translates into CASSAPEPNYGYTF.

This clone appeared a few times. The chain couples TRBV6-2 or TRBV6-3 to TRBJ2-3; 14 nucleotides align to TRBD2. The CDR3 is 18 amino acids. Losses at the gene ends were 2 bases for V and 4 bases for J; bases not matched to a gene: 8. Germline loops: CDR1 MNHEY, CDR2 SVGEGT. The DNA for the CDR3 is TGTGCCAGCAGTTACGGGACTAGCGGGAGCGCCCCCCCAGATACGCAGTATTTT. Protein sequence: CASSYGTSGSAPPDTQYF.

The gene calls are TRBV18 and TRBJ2-7; 13 nucleotides match TRBD2. The CDR3 extends over 16 amino acids. V trimming: 3 bases; J trimming: 6 bases; junction bases outside the gene matches: 8. Germline V CDR1 and CDR2: KGHSH, LQKENI. CDR3 DNA sequence: TGTGCCAGCTCACCGCGCGGGACTAGCGGGATTCTCGAGCAGTACTTC. Amino acid sequence: CASSPRGTSGILEQYF.

The genes are TRBV7-2 and TRBJ1-5; D is uncertain. The CDR3 is 12 residues long. Germline CDR1 SGHTA, CDR2 FQGNSA. The germline V and J ends were trimmed by 1 base and 6 bases, with 4 bases remaining between them. CDR3 bases: TGTGCCAGCAGCTTAGGCGTTCAGCCCCAGCATTTT. Translated, it gives CASSLGVQPQHF.

The chain is built from TRBV18 and TRBJ2-5; TRBD2 matches 7 bases. The junction had 10 bases not matched to a gene; V was cut back by 6 bases and J by 3 bases. Germline CDR1 reads KGHSH; CDR2 reads LQKENI. The CDR3 is 15 amino acids. This CDR3 is CASSPSLAEKETQYF. The CDR3 region has the DNA TGTGCCAGCTCCCCCTCGCTAGCGGAAAAAGAGACCCAGTACTTC.

V and J are TRBV3-1 (or the pseudogene TRBV3-2) and TRBJ2-1, with 11 bases fitting TRBD2. Trimming cost V 4 bases and J 1 base; bases outside gene matches: 6. The CDR3 is 17 residues long. Germline V CDR1 and CDR2: LGHDT, YNNKEL (reference sequence). This chain's CDR3 is CASSPRLAGLSYNEQFF. CDR3 sequence (DNA): TGTGCCAGCAGCCCCCGACTAGCGGGGCTTTCCTACAATGAGCAGTTCTTC.

In the case of this clone: The same CDR3 arises from other DNA sequences in this sample as well. V usage is TRBV4-1 and J usage is TRBJ1-1, with 8 bases lining up with TRBD1. Trimming took 6 bases from V and 6 from J; bases not matched to a gene: 3. The CDR3 has 12 residues. Germline lookup yields CDR1 MGHRA and CDR2 YSYEKL. The CDR3 DNA sequence: TGCGCCAGCAGACAGGGGGGCGCTGAAGCTTTCTTT. Encoded protein: CASRQGGAEAFF.

This clone showed up just a few times. CDR3 protein: CASSVDRPKPQHF. Written as DNA, the CDR3 is TGTGCCAGCAGCGTCGACAGGCCTAAGCCCCAGCATTTT. This chain uses TRBV2 with TRBJ1-5; TRBD1 might be the D (6 bases). With 6 bases removed from V and 8 bases from J, the gap between germline ends came to 14 bases. The CDR3 length is 13 residues. Per germline, CDR1 SNHLY and CDR2 FYNNEI.

The rearrangement links TRBV5-1 to TRBJ2-6; 7 nucleotides line up with TRBD1. This CDR3 spans 16 amino acids. Germline V gene lookup returns CDR1 SGHRS and CDR2 YFSETQ. Germline trimming cut 4 bases from V and 2 bases from J; bases unmatched to any gene: 6. This chain's CDR3 is CASSEYTGAGANVLTF. CDR3 coding DNA: TGCGCCAGCAGCGAATATACAGGGGCTGGGGCCAACGTCCTGACTTTC.

This sequence joins TRBV5-1 and TRBJ2-2; 8 bases are shared with TRBD1. CDR1 is SGHRS and CDR2 is YFSETQ in the germline V gene. The J segment lost 2 bases and the V segment lost 4 bases, leaving 7 bases of the junction unmatched. CDR3 length equals 16 residues. The DNA of the CDR3 is TGCGCCAGCAGCCGCTGGGGACAGGCAAACACCGGGGAGCTGTTTTTT. This sequence encodes CASSRWGQANTGELFF. Supplemented by reference TRBV5-1 and TRBJ2-2, the full variable domain reads KAGVTQTPRYLIKTRGQQVTLSCSPISGHRSVSWYQQTPGQGLQFLFEYFSETQRNKGNFPGRFSGRQFSNSRSEMNVSTLELGDSALYLCASSRWGQANTGELFFGEGSRLTVL.

V gene TRBV10-3 combines with J gene TRBJ1-2; D unresolved. Deletions cut 0 bases from V and 4 bases from J, with 12 bases between. The CDR3 extends over 15 amino acids. The germline CDR1 and CDR2 sequences are ENHRY and SYGVKD. In nucleotides, the CDR3 is TGTGCCATCAGTGAGTCGAGGGAAGAGGGCTATGGCTACACCTTC. This codes for CAISESREEGYGYTF.

The rearrangement links TRBV29-1 to TRBJ2-4, with 12 bases identical to TRBD2. The germline V gene has CDR1 SQVTM and CDR2 ANQGSEA. V gave up 6 bases and J gave up 11 bases; unmatched junction bases: 11. The CDR3 spans 14 residues. CDR3 amino acids: CSVELTSGSTVQYF. The CDR3 DNA sequence: TGCAGCGTCGAGTTGACTAGCGGGAGTACCGTTCAGTACTTC.

The gene calls are TRBV19 and TRBJ1-6, with 10 nucleotides matching TRBD1. J gave up 9 bases and V 10 bases, and 3 bases lay outside the gene matches. Germline V gene lookup returns CDR1 LNHDA and CDR2 SQIVND (reference sequence). CDR3 size: 12 residues. The CDR3, as DNA: TGTGCCACCCGGGACAGGGGTTCACCCCTCCACTTT. Amino acids: CATRDRGSPLHF.

This clone appeared a single time. This chain connects TRBV18 to TRBJ2-5; 8 bases agree with TRBD2. Unmatched junction bases numbered 11, after V lost 4 bases and J lost 4 bases. The germline V gene has CDR1 KGHSH and CDR2 LQKENI. This CDR3 is 16 amino acids long. CDR3 amino acids: CASSLSGTSGPETQYF. The CDR3, as DNA: TGTGCCAGCTCACTATCCGGAACTAGCGGACCAGAGACCCAGTACTTC.